Following are 28 T cell receptor beta chains from one sample sequenced in a study of T cells in Graves' hyperthyroidism and ophthalmopathy. TCR beta CDR3 regions were amplified from RNA transcripts. First-round RT-PCR with HTBI primers amplified the TCR CDR3 region. TCRdb reprocessed the multiplex PCR reads with MiXCR, giving one entry per CDR3 protein. The data show 200,000 to 250,000 distinct CDR3 sequences, 17% seen once. Sequenced input: blood. Every receptor here comes from a man in his fifties or sixties with Graves' hyperthyroidism.

In its sample, this clonotype was seen a few times. The chain combines TRBV15 with TRBJ2-5, with D possibly matching TRBD2 (5 bases). Germline V CDR1 and CDR2: LNHNV, YYDKDF (reference sequence). This CDR3 spans 13 amino acids. Trimming took off 2 bases at V and 5 bases at J, with 9 bases between the two ends. CDR3 DNA: TGTGCCACCAGCAGAACTAGTCGGGAGACCCAGTACTTC. This encodes CATSRTSRETQYF.

The chain carries TRBV5-1 and TRBJ1-2, with a weak D call TRBD1 (6 bases). The germline V gene has CDR1 SGHRS and CDR2 YFSETQ. The CDR3 contains 13 residues. Trimming removed 0 bases at V and 6 bases at J, with 9 bases between. The CDR3: CASSLGGRNGYTF. The CDR3 DNA is TGCGCCAGCAGCTTGGGGGGGCGGAATGGCTACACCTTC.

This clonotype was recorded a few times. The chain joins TRBV5-1 to TRBJ2-3; TRBD1 matches 9 bases. The CDR3 spans 17 residues. Per the germline V gene, CDR1 is SGHRS and CDR2 is YFSETQ. V lost 3 bases to trimming and J lost 1 base; unmatched junction nucleotides: 9. CDR3 DNA sequence: TGCGCCAGCAGCTGGGACCGGGACAGGGCTGGCACAGATACGCAGTATTTT. Protein: CASSWDRDRAGTDTQYF.

In its sample, this clonotype was seen a few times. The V gene is TRBV14, the J gene TRBJ2-1; unclear D gene. The V and J ends lost 0 bases and 0 bases respectively, with 9 bases between them. The CDR3 has 16 amino acids. From germline, CDR1 is SGHDN and CDR2 FVKESK. The CDR3: CASSQEKLSSYNEQFF. The CDR3 bases are TGTGCCAGCAGCCAAGAAAAATTGAGCTCCTACAATGAGCAGTTCTTC.

The rearrangement uses TRBV6-2 or TRBV6-3 and TRBJ1-1; D may be TRBD1 (5 bases). From germline, CDR1 is MNHEY and CDR2 SVGEGT. The ends were cut back, 8 bases at V and 3 bases at J, with 16 bases in the middle. The CDR3 is made up of 14 amino acids. The CDR3 loop is CASCAGGSYTEAFF. CDR3 in DNA: TGTGCCAGCTGCGCGGGGGGGAGTTACACTGAAGCTTTCTTT.

This clonotype was seen ten or more times. V and J are TRBV30 and TRBJ2-2; D possibly corresponds to TRBD1 (6 bases). V was trimmed by 4 bases and J by 5 bases, leaving 11 bases between them. CDR3 length equals 13 residues. The germline CDR1 and CDR2 sequences are GTSNPN and SVGIG (reference sequence). This chain's CDR3 is CAWTPTGTGELFF. CDR3 DNA sequence: TGTGCCTGGACTCCCACAGGGACCGGGGAGCTGTTTTTT.

The sample holds many counts of this clonotype. This rearrangement joins TRBV6-1 to TRBJ2-5; D could derive from TRBD1 or TRBD2 (5 bases each). Germline V lookup: CDR1 MNHNS, CDR2 SASEGT. The germline V and J ends were trimmed by 5 bases and 2 bases, with 18 bases remaining between them. The length of the CDR3 is 16 residues. The CDR3, as DNA: TGTGCCAGCAGTTCGCCGGGGACGACAAGGCAAGAGACCCAGTACTTC. Translation: CASSSPGTTRQETQYF.

The genes are TRBV20-1 and TRBJ2-5; 9 bases match TRBD2. The CDR3 runs to 12 residues. Germline V gives CDR1 DFQATT, CDR2 SNEGSKA (reference sequence). CDR3 region: CSLTSGQETQYF. DNA of the CDR3: TGCAGCCTGACTAGCGGCCAAGAGACCCAGTACTTC.

This clonotype came up a few times. V usage is TRBV10-1 and J usage is TRBJ2-1; D perhaps matches TRBD2 (5 bases). The CDR3 is 15 residues long. Germline CDR1 WNHNN, CDR2 SYGVQD (reference sequence). V lost 0 bases and J lost 2, with 8 bases in between. CDR3 bases: TGCGCCAGCAGTGAGTCGGGAGTGACCTACAATGAGCAGTTCTTC. Translated: CASSESGVTYNEQFF.

V usage is TRBV5-1 and J usage is TRBJ2-7, with unresolved D. CDR1 and CDR2 (germline): SGHRS, YFSETQ. CDR3 length equals 16 residues. V was clipped by 0 bases and J by 0 bases, with 13 bases between them. The CDR3 DNA reads TGCGCCAGCAGCTTGGATCCGACGTCAAGCTCCTACGAGCAGTACTTC. Protein sequence: CASSLDPTSSSYEQYF.

This clonotype has ten or more counts. The CDR3 sequence is CSARGIGAGGNQPQHF. CDR3 bases: TGCAGTGCTAGAGGGATCGGGGCTGGGGGCAATCAGCCCCAGCATTTT. This sequence joins TRBV20-1 and TRBJ1-5, with D maybe TRBD1 (5 bases). Germline V lookup: CDR1 DFQATT, CDR2 SNEGSKA (reference sequence). With 1 base removed from V and 2 bases from J, the gap between germline ends came to 15 bases. There are 16 residues in the CDR3.

This clonotype occurred many times. This sequence joins TRBV5-5 and TRBJ1-5; a possible D gene is TRBD1 (5 bases). The V gene lost 0 bases and the J gene lost 2 bases, with 12 bases spanning the gap. The CDR3 is 16 amino acids. Per germline, CDR1 SGHKS and CDR2 YYEKEE (reference sequence). The DNA of the CDR3 is TGTGCCAGCAGCTTGGGAGGACATCTGGGCAATCAGCCCCAGCATTTT. Protein sequence: CASSLGGHLGNQPQHF.

This clonotype was seen at least ten times. This chain links TRBV19 with TRBJ2-1; D may be TRBD1 (6 bases). Trimming removed 2 bases from V and 5 bases from J, with 13 bases in between. CDR1 is LNHDA and CDR2 is SQIVND in the germline V gene (reference sequence). CDR3 length: 15 amino acids. The CDR3 reads CASSISRGFNNEQFF. CDR3 DNA sequence: TGTGCCAGTAGTATATCCAGGGGTTTTAACAATGAGCAGTTCTTC.

The V call is TRBV3-1, the J call TRBJ2-2; possible D gene TRBD1, 6 bases. CDR1 and CDR2 (germline): LGHDT, YNNKEL (reference sequence). The CDR3 contains 15 residues. The V end was cut by 2 bases, the J end by 4 bases, with 11 bases between. The chain's CDR3 is CASSQITGSTGELFF. The CDR3 nucleotides are TGTGCCAGCAGCCAAATCACAGGGTCCACCGGGGAGCTGTTTTTT.

This chain joins TRBV27 and TRBJ2-1; TRBD1 aligns across 7 bases. V gave up 4 bases and J gave up 2 bases; unmatched junction bases: 8. Germline V gives CDR1 MNHEY, CDR2 SMNVEV (reference sequence). The CDR3 has 16 amino acids. This CDR3 reads CASSSPSTGTYNEQFF. The CDR3 DNA is TGTGCCAGCAGTTCCCCCTCGACAGGGACCTACAATGAGCAGTTCTTC.

This clonotype was seen ten or more times. The chain carries TRBV20-1 and TRBJ2-7, with 8 nucleotides matching TRBD1. This CDR3 region has 11 residues. The trim removed 7 bases at V and 5 bases at J, leaving 4 bases unmatched. Per the germline V gene, CDR1 is DFQATT and CDR2 is SNEGSKA (reference sequence). The chain's CDR3 is CSVQDRDEQYF. DNA for the CDR3: TGCAGTGTCCAGGACAGGGACGAGCAGTACTTC.

CDR3 DNA sequence: TGTGCCAGTAGTATTGGTGGTCTGGTCACTGAAGCTTTCTTT. Translating it yields CASSIGGLVTEAFF. This chain links TRBV19 with TRBJ1-1; D is unclear. The CDR3 consists of 14 residues. Trimming pared 3 bases from V and 4 bases from J, leaving 12 bases between. Germline V gives CDR1 LNHDA, CDR2 SQIVND (reference sequence).

The V gene is TRBV5-4, the J gene TRBJ2-1; D gene ambiguous. The V gene's germline CDR1 is SGHNT and CDR2 YYREEE (reference sequence). V gave up 5 bases and J gave up 8 bases, with 5 bases separating them. The CDR3 is made up of 10 amino acids. The CDR3 coding sequence is TGTGCCAGCAGTCGAGATGAGCAGTTCTTC. This gives the protein CASSRDEQFF.

The chain has TRBV14 and TRBJ2-4; TRBD2 matches at 7 bases. Germline-derived CDR1 and CDR2 are SGHDN and FVKESK. The CDR3 extends over 14 amino acids. V was pared by 0 bases and J by 9 bases, with 5 bases of the junction left unmatched. CDR3 nucleotide sequence: TGTGCCAGCAGCCAAGATCTCGGGGGGTCCATTCAGTACTTC. This sequence encodes CASSQDLGGSIQYF.

The V and J genes are TRBV4-1 and TRBJ2-7; either TRBD1 or TRBD2 may supply D (5 bases each). This CDR3 has 14 amino acids. Trimming cost V 1 base and J 2 bases, with 9 bases left between them. Germline V gene data show CDR1 as MGHRA and CDR2 as YSYEKL. CDR3 region: CASSQAQGPYEQYF. The CDR3 coding sequence is TGCGCCAGCAGCCAAGCCCAGGGACCCTACGAGCAGTACTTC.

This clonotype showed up just a few times. J is TRBJ2-3 and V is TRBV4-1, with 10 bases identical to TRBD1. CDR1 is MGHRA, CDR2 YSYEKL, per germline. The CDR3 totals 23 residues. The ends lost 1 base at V and 1 base at J; junction bases unmatched: 23. CDR3 bases: TGCGCCAGCAGCCAAGTCCCGGGACAGGGGTATCTAGCGGTCCTAGGGCGCACAGATACGCAGTATTTT. Residues: CASSQVPGQGYLAVLGRTDTQYF.

The rearrangement links TRBV4-1 to TRBJ2-7; maybe TRBD1 (6 bases). Per germline, CDR1 MGHRA and CDR2 YSYEKL. This CDR3 has 16 amino acids. Trimming left V 0 bases short and J 4 bases short, with 16 bases between. CDR3 residues: CASSQESSGVFYEQYF. Here the CDR3 DNA reads TGCGCCAGCAGCCAAGAGTCGTCAGGGGTATTTTACGAGCAGTACTTC.

This clonotype was seen ten or more times. The chain carries TRBV7-2 and TRBJ2-5; D is perhaps TRBD1 or TRBD2 (5 bases each). The CDR3 loop spans 15 amino acids. The V gene lost 4 bases and the J gene lost 7 bases, with 19 bases spanning the gap. Germline CDR1 reads SGHTA; CDR2 reads FQGNSA. CDR3 loop: CASSSNRGHQGTQYF. Here the CDR3 DNA reads TGTGCCAGCAGCTCCAACCGAGGGCACCAGGGGACCCAGTACTTC.

The chain uses TRBV6-1 and TRBJ2-4; 10 bases agree with TRBD2. V lost 0 bases and J lost 2; bases outside the gene matches: 4. Per germline, CDR1 MNHNS and CDR2 SASEGT. The CDR3 contains 17 residues. The DNA for the CDR3 is TGTGCCAGCAGTGAAGCAATAGCGGGAGGCCCCAAAAACATTCAGTACTTC. The encoded protein is CASSEAIAGGPKNIQYF.

Ten or more counts support this clonotype. J is TRBJ2-3 and V is TRBV3-1, with D hard to call. The germline V gene has CDR1 LGHDT and CDR2 YNNKEL (reference sequence). Trimming removed 4 bases from V and 0 bases from J, with 8 bases in between. The length of the CDR3 is 14 residues. DNA for the CDR3: TGTGCCAGCAGCCGGCGACCTAGCACAGATACGCAGTATTTT. Translation: CASSRRPSTDTQYF.

CDR3 bases: TGCGCCAGCAGCCGGACATCAGGGGTACAAGAGACCCAGTACTTC. It translates to CASSRTSGVQETQYF. The V gene is TRBV5-1, the J gene TRBJ2-5; D possibly corresponds to TRBD1 (6 bases). V lost 4 bases to trimming and J lost 2 bases, with 15 bases between them. The germline V gene encodes CDR1 SGHRS and CDR2 YFSETQ. This CDR3 is 15 amino acids long.

There are many counts of this clonotype. The chain uses TRBV11-3 and TRBJ2-5, with TRBD2 matching over 10 bases. The CDR3 is 14 amino acids. Unmatched junction bases numbered 3, after V lost 5 bases and J lost 3 bases. CDR1 is SGHNT, CDR2 YENEEA, per germline. CDR3 amino acids: CASSRAGGKETQYF. CDR3 bases: TGTGCCAGCAGCCGAGCGGGAGGGAAAGAGACCCAGTACTTC.

Comments on this clonotype: A read error may be the cause here, since a much bigger clone is one base away. The CDR3 here is CAISEAWGRPGYTF. In nucleotides, the CDR3 is TGTGCCATCAGTGAAGCGTGGGGGCGTCCCGGCTACACCTTC. The chain recombines TRBV10-3 with TRBJ1-2; TRBD1 is a possible D gene (6 bases). Germline V gene data show CDR1 as ENHRY and CDR2 as SYGVKD. This CDR3 has 14 residues. V lost 3 bases and J 8 bases, leaving 16 bases between the germline ends.